The present T cell receptor beta chain was sequenced within a study of T-cell memory formation after mild COVID-19. At the level of the study: TCR clusters showed largely donor specificity.

TCRdb processed the 5' RACE reads anew with MiXCR; each CDR3 protein has one entry. The data hold 540,000 or so distinct CDR3 sequences, with around 20% observed a single time. The study's findings and limits: Mostly located in CM and EM were contracting CD4+ clones, with contracting CD8+ clones located in EMRA.

Germline trimming cut 1 base from V and 3 bases from J; bases unmatched to any gene: 5. CDR3 length: 16 residues. The germline V gene has CDR1 LGHNA and CDR2 YNFKEQ. This clonotype was recorded many times. The antigen is not known. V usage is TRBV4-2 and J usage is TRBJ2-1, with 8 positions matching TRBD2. The sequenced sample consisted of PBMCs or a T cell subset sorted from them (not recorded which). The sequence was collected from an adult woman who had mild COVID-19 (a few samples of this study predate the infection). Cell type and time point are not known. The CDR3 reads CASSQVAGRDYNEQFF. CDR3 nucleotides: TGTGCCAGCAGCCAAGTAGCGGGGAGGGACTACAATGAGCAGTTCTTC.